The 8 T cell receptor beta chains presented below share a single source sample, sequenced in a study of cytomegalovirus exposure and HLA in healthy donors. Assay: immunoSEQ multiplex PCR; the TCRdb copy retains only in-frame clones and omits some. The table records some 170,000 clones, roughly 86% of them present only once. The sample consisted of PBMCs. These receptors all stem from a man between 18 and 29 years old in good health and CMV-seropositive.

This chain links TRBV5-1 with TRBJ2-3; 7 positions agree with TRBD2. Per germline, CDR1 SGHRS and CDR2 YFSETQ. V was pared by 2 bases and J by 2 bases, with 5 bases of the junction left unmatched. The CDR3 totals 15 residues. CDR3 protein: CASSFSGSPTDTQYF. In DNA, the CDR3 is TGCGCCAGCAGCTTTAGCGGGTCCCCCACAGATACGCAGTATTTT.

V gene TRBV5-6 combines with J gene TRBJ2-3; TRBD1 agrees at 7 bases. The CDR3 sequence is 15 residues long. V lost 4 bases to trimming and J lost 4 bases; unmatched junction nucleotides: 9. The germline gives CDR1 SGHDT, CDR2 YYEEEE. CDR3: CASSRGQRSPDTQYF. CDR3 coding DNA: TGTGCCAGCAGCAGGGGACAGAGGAGCCCAGATACGCAGTATTTT.

The V and J genes are TRBV10-3 and TRBJ1-1; no clear D gene. The ends were cut back, 6 bases at V and 0 bases at J, with 14 bases in the middle. Per germline, CDR1 ENHRY and CDR2 SYGVKD. The CDR3 has 15 amino acids. The DNA of the CDR3 is TGTGCCATCAGGGGCGGATCCGGGGTGAACACTGAAGCTTTCTTT. It is translated as CAIRGGSGVNTEAFF.

This chain uses TRBV5-4 with TRBJ1-2; D ambiguous. Germline V CDR1 and CDR2: SGHNT, YYREEE (reference sequence). V was shortened by 0 bases and J by 4 bases, with 4 bases between the two germline ends. CDR3 length: 12 amino acids. CDR3 protein: CASSLDSYGYTF. CDR3 DNA: TGTGCCAGCAGCTTGGACAGCTATGGCTACACCTTC.

In DNA form, the CDR3 reads TGTGCCAGCAGCTTGGGTCACCATAGCTCCTACAATGAGCAGTTCTTC. Protein: CASSLGHHSSYNEQFF. The V call is TRBV5-4, the J call TRBJ2-1; no clear D gene. Looked up from germline, CDR1 is SGHNT and CDR2 is YYREEE (reference sequence). The CDR3 is made up of 16 amino acids. V lost 0 bases, J lost 0 bases, and 10 bases lay in between.

This chain links TRBV23-1 with TRBJ2-3, with 7 bases that match TRBD2. TRBV23-1 is reported as an ORF; its role is uncertain. CDR3 length: 15 residues. Losses at the gene ends were 5 bases for V and 2 bases for J; bases not matched to a gene: 7. The CDR3 DNA reads as TGCGCCAGCAGTTTTAGCGGGTACCCCACAGATACGCAGTATTTT. It codes for CASSFSGYPTDTQYF.

This chain's CDR3 is CASSQQRGEKLFF. In DNA form, the CDR3 reads TGTGCCAGCAGCCAACAGCGAGGGGAAAAACTGTTTTTT. The chain is built from TRBV14 and TRBJ1-4; the D is unclear. Looked up from germline, CDR1 is SGHDN and CDR2 is FVKESK. This CDR3 has 13 residues. V was pared by 2 bases and J by 8 bases, with 9 bases between. Based on the CDR3 plus reference TRBV14 and TRBJ1-4, the full variable domain is EAGVTQFPSHSVIEKGQTVTLRCDPISGHDNLYWYRRVMGKEIKFLLHFVKESKQDESGMPNNRFLAERTGGTYSTLKVQPAELEDSGVYFCASSQQRGEKLFFGSGTQLSVL.

The chain employs TRBV5-5 and TRBJ2-7; a weak D match, TRBD1 (6 bases). Germline V lookup: CDR1 SGHKS, CDR2 YYEKEE (reference sequence). The CDR3 loop spans 14 amino acids. V was trimmed by 0 bases and J by 5 bases, leaving 12 bases between them. CDR3 sequence: CASSLEGVRNEQYF. CDR3 sequence (DNA): TGTGCCAGCAGCTTGGAGGGGGTAAGGAACGAGCAGTACTTC.